These T cell receptor beta chains were read from a single sample in a study of Ad26.COV2.S vaccination and SARS-CoV-2 variants. Clones were sequenced by immunoSEQ multiplex PCR, and TCRdb holds only the in-frame ones, with some missing. The sample has about 350,000 clones; roughly 90% are singletons. The sample in question was peripheral blood, obtained in a trial of Ad26.COV2.S vaccine versus placebo. The receptors were sampled from a person between 18 and 65 years old who received the Ad26.COV2.S COVID-19 vaccine or a placebo. CDR3s include the opening cysteine and the closing phenylalanine or tryptophan. Each record gives: J gene, D gene, clone size, V gene, CDR3 protein, CDR3 DNA. The D gene is left open where the match is weak. Clone size, where shown, is once, few, many, or a class for clones that have expanded.

J: TRBJ2-5; D: TRBD2; size: NA; V: TRBV9; CDR3: CASSVLAGGQETQYF; DNA: TGTGCCAGCAGCGTTTTAGCGGGGGGCCAAGAGACCCAGTACTTC
J: TRBJ2-3; D: TRBD1; size: NA; V: TRBV7-6; CDR3: CASSLGDRVTDTQYF; DNA: TGTGCCAGCAGCTTAGGGGACAGAGTCACAGATACGCAGTATTTT
J: TRBJ2-3; D: TRBD2; size: NA; V: TRBV28; CDR3: CASSFAGVNTDTQYF; DNA: TGTGCCAGCAGTTTTGCGGGAGTTAACACAGATACGCAGTATTTT
J: TRBJ2-2; D: TRBD1; size: NA; V: TRBV4-3; CDR3: CASSQDMQGAFRGTGELFF; DNA: TGCGCCAGCAGCCAAGACATGCAGGGGGCTTTTCGTGGAACCGGGGAGCTGTTTTTT
J: TRBJ1-4; D: NA; size: NA; V: TRBV6-1; CDR3: CASSDPPTEKLFF; DNA: TGTGCCAGCAGTGATCCCCCGACTGAAAAACTGTTTTTT
J: TRBJ2-2; D: NA; size: NA; V: TRBV4-1; CDR3: CASSRGGRDPGPGELFF; DNA: TGCGCCAGCAGCCGAGGGGGTAGAGACCCTGGGCCCGGGGAGCTGTTTTTT
J: TRBJ2-2; D: NA; size: once; V: TRBV11-2; CDR3: CASSLEAGWTTGELFF; DNA: TGTGCCAGCAGCTTAGAGGCAGGTTGGACTACCGGGGAGCTGTTTTTT
J: TRBJ2-1; D: NA; size: NA; V: TRBV18; CDR3: CASSPPVGGLDEQFF; DNA: TGTGCCAGCTCACCACCGGTCGGGGGCTTGGATGAGCAGTTCTTC
J: TRBJ2-7; D: NA; size: NA; V: TRBV11-1; CDR3: CASSRGTLSYEQYF; DNA: TGTGCCAGCAGCCGAGGGACTTTAAGCTACGAGCAGTACTTC
J: TRBJ2-7; D: NA; size: NA; V: TRBV3-1/TRBV3-2; CDR3: CASSQEGREQYF; DNA: TGTGCCAGCAGCCAAGAAGGGCGCGAGCAGTACTTC
J: TRBJ2-7; D: NA; size: NA; V: TRBV5-4; CDR3: CASSRNTGRGYEQYF; DNA: TGTGCCAGCAGCCGAAATACAGGGAGGGGCTACGAGCAGTACTTC
J: TRBJ1-1; D: NA; size: once; V: TRBV11-2; CDR3: CASSLAVMNTEAFF; DNA: TGTGCCAGCAGCTTAGCCGTCATGAACACTGAAGCTTTCTTT
J: TRBJ2-4; D: NA; size: NA; V: TRBV4-1; CDR3: CASSQALTETESNIQYF; DNA: TGCGCCAGCAGCCAAGCCTTGACAGAGACGGAAAGTAACATTCAGTACTTC
J: TRBJ1-2; D: NA; size: once; V: TRBV5-6; CDR3: CASSLEQGGYGYTF; DNA: TGTGCCAGCAGCTTGGAGCAGGGAGGCTATGGCTACACCTTC
J: TRBJ1-5; D: NA; size: NA; V: TRBV24-1; CDR3: CATSAGVNQPQHF; DNA: TGTGCCACCAGTGCAGGGGTCAATCAGCCCCAGCATTTT
J: TRBJ2-7; D: NA; size: NA; V: TRBV2; CDR3: CASSAALSEGLDAYEQYF; DNA: TGTGCCAGCAGCGCTGCTCTTTCGGAAGGGCTAGACGCCTACGAGCAGTACTTC
J: TRBJ1-5; D: NA; size: NA; V: TRBV6-6; CDR3: CASSPSARGNQPQHF; DNA: TGTGCCAGCAGCCCCAGTGCGAGGGGGAATCAGCCCCAGCATTTT
J: TRBJ1-1; D: TRBD1; size: once; V: TRBV19; CDR3: CASNSGTGLGDTEAFF; DNA: TGTGCCAGTAATTCCGGGACAGGGCTGGGGGACACTGAAGCTTTCTTT
J: TRBJ2-3; D: TRBD2; size: NA; V: TRBV4-2; CDR3: CASSQDLSTSGGAYTQYF; DNA: TGTGCCAGCAGCCAAGATCTTAGCACTAGCGGGGGGGCATATACGCAGTATTTT
J: TRBJ2-3; D: TRBD1; size: NA; V: TRBV19; CDR3: CASRTGGSTDTQYF; DNA: TGTGCCAGCCGTACAGGGGGTAGCACAGATACGCAGTATTTT
J: TRBJ2-1; D: NA; size: NA; V: TRBV3-1/TRBV3-2; CDR3: CASSPSGAHEQFF; DNA: TGTGCCAGCAGCCCATCGGGAGCACATGAGCAGTTCTTC
J: TRBJ2-3; D: NA; size: NA; V: TRBV7-2; CDR3: CASSLNGLISTDTQYF; DNA: TGTGCCAGCAGTTTGAACGGGTTGATCTCCACAGATACGCAGTATTTT